The 23 T cell receptor beta chains below all came from one sample that was sequenced in a study of cytomegalovirus exposure and HLA in healthy donors. The PCR contained 60 Vbeta and 13 Jbeta primers. Assay used: immunoSEQ multiplex PCR; TCRdb lists only in-frame clones, some missing. The table for this sample gives fewer than 150,000 clones. Input material: PBMCs. These receptors all stem from a woman aged 55-69 years in good health and CMV-seronegative.

The chain combines TRBV14 with TRBJ1-2; D not resolved. The germline gives CDR1 SGHDN, CDR2 FVKESK. This CDR3 is built from 14 residues. Trimming stripped 1 base from V and 7 bases from J, with 13 bases between. Written as DNA, the CDR3 is TGTGCCAGCAGCCAAGTGGCAGCCCAGCGTGGCTACACCTTC. Translation gives CASSQVAAQRGYTF.

Concerning this clone: Mismatch with germline at one junction end may stem from a read error. CDR3 in DNA: TGTGCCAGCAGCTTAGCGATTCGGTGGGGTCCCAAGAGGGGGAACGCTGAAGCTTTCTTT. It yields the protein CASSLAIRWGPKRGNAEAFF. V usage is TRBV7-8 and J usage is TRBJ1-1; TRBD1 is a possible D gene (6 bases). Germline assignment: CDR1 SGHVS and CDR2 FQNEAQ. This CDR3 contains 20 residues.

This chain links TRBV4-1 with TRBJ2-1; D is unresolved. Germline V gene sequence: CDR1 MGHRA, CDR2 YSYEKL. There are 14 residues in the CDR3. V was clipped by 0 bases and J by 4 bases, with 7 bases between them. CDR3 residues: CASSQEGRYNEQFF. In DNA form, the CDR3 reads TGCGCCAGCAGCCAAGAGGGCCGGTACAATGAGCAGTTCTTC.

This chain uses TRBV5-1 with TRBJ1-1, with TRBD1 matching 8 bases. Looked up from germline, CDR1 is SGHRS and CDR2 is YFSETQ. The J segment lost 4 bases and the V segment lost 0 bases, leaving 5 bases of the junction unmatched. This CDR3 is built from 15 residues. The CDR3 region is CASSLGTGLFTEAFF. The CDR3 DNA is TGCGCCAGCAGCTTGGGGACAGGGCTTTTCACTGAAGCTTTCTTT.

J is TRBJ1-5 and V is TRBV28; TRBD1 might be the D (5 bases). This CDR3 is built from 12 residues. The germline gives CDR1 MDHEN, CDR2 SYDVKM. V was shortened by 9 bases and J by 5 bases, with 11 bases between the two germline ends. The CDR3 bases are TGTGCCAGTATGGGAGGGGATCAGCCCCAGCATTTT. It encodes CASMGGDQPQHF.

The chain recombines TRBV19 with TRBJ1-1, with D hard to call. The CDR3 loop spans 13 amino acids. Looked up from germline, CDR1 is LNHDA and CDR2 is SQIVND (reference sequence). V was cut by 5 bases and J by 4 bases, with 11 bases left in between. The CDR3 reads CASSFGVATEAFF. Here the CDR3 DNA reads TGTGCCAGTAGTTTCGGGGTGGCCACTGAAGCTTTCTTT.

This chain connects TRBV11-1 to TRBJ1-1; D not resolved. CDR3 length: 15 residues. CDR1 and CDR2 (germline): SGHAT, FQDESV (reference sequence). Trimming left V 5 bases short and J 3 bases short, with 16 bases between. CDR3 DNA sequence: TGTGCCAGCAGCATAAAGGGCACGGGGTACACTGAAGCTTTCTTT. Translating it yields CASSIKGTGYTEAFF.

This rearrangement joins TRBV16 to TRBJ1-5; 9 bases align to TRBD1. The germline V gene encodes CDR1 KGHSY and CDR2 FQNENV. The CDR3 sequence is 14 residues long. Trimming took 3 bases from V and 6 from J; bases not matched to a gene: 3. In DNA form, the CDR3 reads TGTGCCAGCAGCCACGGGACAGGGCCTCAGCCCCAGCATTTT. It encodes CASSHGTGPQPQHF.

The gene calls are TRBV5-1 and TRBJ1-1, with 8 bases aligning to TRBD1. This CDR3 is built from 15 residues. CDR1 is SGHRS, CDR2 YFSETQ, per germline. V shed 2 bases, J shed 1 base, and the junction held 4 bases outside the gene matches. Here the CDR3 reads CASSFQQGGNTEAFF. The DNA of the CDR3 is TGCGCCAGCAGCTTTCAACAGGGGGGGAACACTGAAGCTTTCTTT.

The CDR3, as DNA: TGTGCCAGTAGTATTGGGACTAGCGGGTACAATGAGCAGTTCTTC. This sequence encodes CASSIGTSGYNEQFF. The chain recombines TRBV19 with TRBJ2-1; 12 bases fit TRBD2. V lost 3 bases, J lost 4 bases, and 1 base stayed unmatched. The germline gives CDR1 LNHDA, CDR2 SQIVND (reference sequence). The CDR3 has 15 residues.

J is TRBJ1-1 and V is TRBV7-9, with unresolved D. V dropped 5 bases and J dropped 1 base, with 14 bases sitting between them. Looked up from germline, CDR1 is SEHNR and CDR2 is FQNEAQ (reference sequence). This CDR3 has 15 amino acids. For the CDR3, the DNA is TGTGCCAGCAGCGGAGGGTGGGCGGGGAACACTGAAGCTTTCTTT. It translates to CASSGGWAGNTEAFF.

In nucleotides, the CDR3 is TGTGCCAGCCAGACTCTCATTCTGGGTAACACTGAAGCTTTCTTT. This gives the protein CASQTLILGNTEAFF. The V gene is TRBV28, the J gene TRBJ1-1; D gene ambiguous. Germline V lookup: CDR1 MDHEN, CDR2 SYDVKM. V dropped 8 bases and J dropped 2 bases, with 18 bases sitting between them. The CDR3 loop spans 15 amino acids.

This sequence joins TRBV5-5 and TRBJ1-2, with TRBD1 matching 7 bases. The CDR3 totals 16 residues. From germline, CDR1 is SGHKS and CDR2 YYEKEE (reference sequence). J gave up 3 bases and V 2 bases, and 10 bases lay outside the gene matches. CDR3 DNA sequence: TGTGCCAGCAGCTTTTGGGACAGACGCTTCGACTATGGCTACACCTTC. Its translation is CASSFWDRRFDYGYTF.

The V and J genes are TRBV6-5 and TRBJ2-1; possibly TRBD2 for D (6 bases). Trimming pared 3 bases from V and 6 bases from J, leaving 12 bases between. The germline gives CDR1 MNHEY, CDR2 SVGAGI. The CDR3 runs 14 residues. This CDR3 reads CASSYARRVNEQFF. The CDR3 coding sequence is TGTGCCAGCAGTTATGCCAGGAGGGTCAATGAGCAGTTCTTC.

J is TRBJ1-4 and V is TRBV7-2; possible D gene TRBD1, 5 bases. The germline gives CDR1 SGHTA, CDR2 FQGNSA. V lost 1 base and J 10 bases, leaving 13 bases between the germline ends. The CDR3 consists of 14 residues. The CDR3 DNA sequence: TGTGCCAGCAGCTTAGGGGGGGAGGTGGGAAAACTGTTTTTT. It translates to CASSLGGEVGKLFF.

CDR3 protein: CAWFPLQGAPRGRDYEQYF. CDR3 coding DNA: TGTGCCTGGTTTCCTCTCCAGGGAGCTCCCAGGGGCCGCGACTACGAGCAGTACTTC. The chain employs TRBV30 and TRBJ2-7, with a weak D call TRBD1 (6 bases). Between the trimmed V and J ends, which lost 5 bases and 3 bases, there was a span of 32 bases. Germline lookup yields CDR1 GTSNPN and CDR2 SVGIG (reference sequence). The CDR3 runs to 19 residues.

The rearrangement links TRBV2 to TRBJ2-7, with TRBD1 identical over 7 bases. CDR3 size: 16 residues. Germline loops: CDR1 SNHLY, CDR2 FYNNEI. Trimming took 0 bases from V and 2 from J; bases not matched to a gene: 7. DNA of the CDR3: TGTGCCAGCAGTGAAGCGCAGGGACAGTTAACCTACGAGCAGTACTTC. Translation gives CASSEAQGQLTYEQYF. The complete variable domain, with remaining parts taken from reference TRBV2 and TRBJ2-7, reads EPEVTQTPSHQVTQMGQEVILRCVPISNHLYFYWYRQILGQKVEFLVSFYNNEISEKSEIFDDQFSVERPDGSNFTLKIRSTKLEDSAMYFCASSEAQGQLTYEQYFGPGTRLTVT.

The chain recombines TRBV6-5 with TRBJ1-2, with TRBD1 identical over 7 bases. This CDR3 comprises 15 residues. J gave up 4 bases and V 2 bases, and 7 bases lay outside the gene matches. Germline values: CDR1 MNHEY, CDR2 SVGAGI. The CDR3 reads CASSYVQGYSYGYTF. The CDR3 coding sequence is TGTGCCAGCAGTTACGTACAGGGGTATAGCTATGGCTACACCTTC.

This chain joins TRBV7-9 and TRBJ2-2; 7 bases match TRBD2. Germline assignment: CDR1 SEHNR and CDR2 FQNEAQ (reference sequence). The J segment lost 5 bases and the V segment lost 2 bases, leaving 5 bases of the junction unmatched. The CDR3 has 15 residues. The CDR3 nucleotides are TGTGCCAGCAGCTTATGGCGGGGGTCTACCGGGGAGCTGTTTTTT. Its protein is CASSLWRGSTGELFF.

The V call is TRBV5-5, the J call TRBJ1-5, with a tentative D call TRBD1 (5 bases). In germline, CDR1 is SGHKS, CDR2 YYEKEE (reference sequence). Trimming left V 0 bases short and J 2 bases short, with 9 bases between. The CDR3 covers 15 residues. Here the CDR3 DNA reads TGTGCCAGCAGCTTGGAAGGGGCGGGCAATCAGCCCCAGCATTTT. It is translated as CASSLEGAGNQPQHF. Supplemented by reference TRBV5-5 and TRBJ1-5, the full variable domain reads DAGVTQSPTHLIKTRGQQVTLRCSPISGHKSVSWYQQVLGQGPQFIFQYYEKEERGRGNFPDRFSARQFPNYSSELNVNALLLGDSALYLCASSLEGAGNQPQHFGDGTRLSIL.

V gene TRBV20-1 combines with J gene TRBJ2-1; D gene unclear. The CDR3 extends over 10 amino acids. Per germline, CDR1 DFQATT and CDR2 SNEGSKA (reference sequence). With 6 bases removed from V and 5 bases from J, the gap between germline ends came to 5 bases. The CDR3 sequence is CSARDNEQFF. Written as DNA, the CDR3 is TGCAGTGCACGAGACAATGAGCAGTTCTTC.

This chain uses TRBV5-1 with TRBJ2-7, with D tentatively TRBD2 (7 bases). Germline-derived CDR1 and CDR2 are SGHRS and YFSETQ. The CDR3 is made up of 14 amino acids. Trimming took 4 bases from V and 3 from J, leaving 14 bases between them. The CDR3 loop reads CASSGGAGSYEQYF. For the CDR3, the DNA is TGCGCCAGCAGCGGGGGGGCGGGAAGCTACGAGCAGTACTTC.

The genes are TRBV5-1 and TRBJ2-7; 9 positions match TRBD1. Germline values: CDR1 SGHRS, CDR2 YFSETQ. The CDR3 extends over 18 amino acids. Losses at the gene ends were 2 bases for V and 5 bases for J; bases not matched to a gene: 17. The CDR3 sequence is CASSFSTGGPREVHEQYF. DNA for the CDR3: TGCGCCAGCAGCTTTAGTACAGGGGGCCCCCGTGAGGTCCACGAGCAGTACTTC.